This TCR beta chain emerged from a study of T cell responses to AZD1222 COVID-19 vaccine. General study findings and limits: Among vaccine-associated CD4 TCRs, coverage spanned spike, with dominance at 160-218 and 743-854. The donor cohort was predominantly white British with a female majority, and clonal diversity may have been underestimated. Spike-specific TCRs gained breadth and depth after people received two AZD1222 doses.

Data came from immunoSEQ multiplex PCR; TCRdb stores just in-frame clones and leaves some out. The sample has 95,000 or so clones, roughly nine tenths seen once. To note about this clone: Its antigen is not identified.

Per the germline V gene, CDR1 is SGHRS and CDR2 is YFSETQ. The CDR3 runs 14 residues. V lost 5 bases, J lost 0 bases, and 12 bases lay in between. The clonotype originates from an adult in good health. The sequencing here drew on peripheral blood, taken on day 0 of MenACWY control vaccination. This rearrangement joins TRBV5-1 to TRBJ2-7, with a tentative D call TRBD2 (6 bases). For the CDR3, the DNA is TGCGCCAGCAGACGGGACTCAAGCTCCTACGAGCAGTACTTC. Translating gives CASRRDSSSYEQYF.